The T cell receptor beta chain described here comes from a study of T cell changes during pregnancy in multiple sclerosis. The method was immunoSEQ multiplex PCR; TCRdb's version includes in-frame clones alone and lacks a portion of them. This table holds 80,000 to 95,000 clones, more than 90% found once. This receptor was obtained from a female donor with multiple sclerosis, enrolled in a pregnancy study. The material was peripheral blood, obtained in the second trimester of pregnancy.

CDR3: CASSSIQGGAYEQYF. CDR3 DNA: TGTGCCAGCAGCTCGATACAGGGTGGGGCCTACGAGCAGTACTTC. The V and J genes are TRBV28 and TRBJ2-7, with D possibly matching TRBD1 (6 bases). Germline V CDR1 and CDR2: MDHEN, SYDVKM. The CDR3 covers 15 residues. The V gene lost 6 bases and the J gene lost 2 bases, with 17 bases spanning the gap. Complete variable domain (other parts from reference TRBV28 and TRBJ2-7): DVKVTQSSRYLVKRTGEKVFLECVQDMDHENMFWYRQDPGLGLRLIYFSYDVKMKEKGDIPEGYSVSREKKERFSLILESASTNQTSMYLCASSSIQGGAYEQYFGPGTRLTVT.